A single T cell receptor (beta chain) is shown here with its context. Its antigen is as yet unknown. This sample is part of a study of cytomegalovirus exposure and HLA in healthy donors. Across the study: Assignment to the Caucasian-associated ancestry cluster applied to approximately 80% of the approximately 400 genotyped donors. Study observations and caveats: Earlier analysis looked at TCR beta V segments, and most were productive about 90% or about 30% of the time.

The primer mix had 60 Vbeta and 13 Jbeta primers. In the authors' workflow: In a later analysis, of about 80 million unique beta chains, some 10 million appeared in at least two donors. TCRdb's copy holds only in-frame clones and misses some; the assay was immunoSEQ multiplex PCR. That table gives V, J and clone size, and the DNA gave D and trimming. The sample holds 150,000 to 200,000 clones; about 81% are singletons and the top ten take 1.5%. The J segment lost 4 bases and the V segment lost 6 bases, leaving 4 bases of the junction unmatched. Germline V gene sequence: CDR1 MNHEY, CDR2 SMNVEV (reference sequence). The CDR3 spans 14 residues. Donors had nominal health at sampling but likely had unrecorded immune exposures.

This TCR was sampled from a girl aged 10-17 years in good health and CMV-seropositive. The chain combines TRBV27 with TRBJ1-4; 8 bases line up with TRBD1. Sequencing used PBMCs. CDR3 amino acids: CASSRTGFNEKLFF. CDR3 sequence (DNA): TGTGCCAGCAGCCGGACAGGGTTTAATGAAAAACTGTTTTTT.